The 17 T cell receptor beta chains in this list originate from one sample, sequenced in a study of T cells in Graves' hyperthyroidism and ophthalmopathy. Amplification yielded TCR beta CDR3 regions, with RNA transcripts as the source. HTBI primers drove first-round RT-PCR of the TCR CDR3. TCRdb processed the multiplex PCR reads anew with MiXCR; each CDR3 protein has one entry. Found here are about 500,000 distinct CDR3 sequences, about 16% of them singletons; the top ten hold over 25%. The sample taken for sequencing was blood. Every receptor here comes from a woman aged 25 to 39 with Graves' ophthalmopathy.

A few counts support this clonotype. The chain uses TRBV14 and TRBJ1-1, with D hard to call. There are 15 residues in the CDR3. Per germline, CDR1 SGHDN and CDR2 FVKESK. Trimming took off 0 bases at V and 5 bases at J, with 13 bases between the two ends. CDR3: CASSQDPGVITEAFF. In DNA form, the CDR3 reads TGTGCCAGCAGCCAAGATCCCGGGGTAATTACTGAAGCTTTCTTT. Variable domain in full (rest from reference TRBV14 and TRBJ1-1): EAGVTQFPSHSVIEKGQTVTLRCDPISGHDNLYWYRRVMGKEIKFLLHFVKESKQDESGMPNNRFLAERTGGTYSTLKVQPAELEDSGVYFCASSQDPGVITEAFFGQGTRLTVV.

This sequence joins TRBV29-1 and TRBJ2-5, with 9 bases that match TRBD1. The trim removed 7 bases at V and 3 bases at J, leaving 9 bases unmatched. Per germline, CDR1 SQVTM and CDR2 ANQGSEA. CDR3 length: 14 amino acids. As DNA, the CDR3 is TGCAGCGCTTCTTCCGGGACAGGGAAAGAGACCCAGTACTTC. Amino acids: CSASSGTGKETQYF.

Remarks on this clonotype: Given a much more abundant clone one base away, this may be a read error. The chain has TRBV20-1 and TRBJ2-7; weak D call: TRBD1 (6 bases). V was cut by 1 base and J by 9 bases, with 19 bases left in between. Germline V gene data show CDR1 as DFQATT and CDR2 as SNEGSKA (reference sequence). The length of the CDR3 is 14 residues. CDR3: CSARVLRGLGGQYF. The CDR3 DNA reads as TGCAGTGCTAGAGTTCTCAGGGGTCTAGGCGGGCAGTACTTC.

V usage is TRBV7-2 and J usage is TRBJ1-1, with D possibly TRBD1 on 5 matching bases. Germline CDR1 is SGHTA and CDR2 is FQGNSA. CDR3 length: 13 residues. V lost 2 bases and J 6 bases, leaving 10 bases between the germline ends. The CDR3, as DNA: TGTGCCAGCAGCTTAAAGAGGGGTGCTGAAGCTTTCTTT. This codes for CASSLKRGAEAFF.

In DNA form, the CDR3 reads TGTGCCAGCAGCTCCTTTTCTTGGGGCACTGAAGCTTTCTTT. Translation: CASSSFSWGTEAFF. The chain joins TRBV2 to TRBJ1-1; D not resolved. V lost 6 bases and J 4 bases, leaving 15 bases between the germline ends. Germline-derived CDR1 and CDR2 are SNHLY and FYNNEI. The CDR3 length is 14 residues.

This clonotype was counted at least ten times. This sequence joins TRBV7-3 and TRBJ2-1, with TRBD1 identical over 9 bases. Germline lookup yields CDR1 SGHTA and CDR2 FQGTGA. The CDR3 contains 16 residues. V lost 1 base to trimming and J lost 7 bases; unmatched junction nucleotides: 8. The CDR3 is CASSLIGQGWGNEQFF. The CDR3 DNA follows: TGTGCCAGCAGCTTAATAGGACAGGGGTGGGGGAATGAGCAGTTCTTC.

This clonotype appeared many times. The gene calls are TRBV30 and TRBJ1-5; 7 positions match TRBD1. There are 13 residues in the CDR3. From germline, CDR1 is GTSNPN and CDR2 SVGIG (reference sequence). After removal of 5 bases from V and 3 bases from J, the junction contained 4 bases not matched to a gene. CDR3 DNA sequence: TGTGCCTGGGGTACAGGGGTCAATCAGCCCCAGCATTTT. It encodes CAWGTGVNQPQHF.

V and J are TRBV10-3 and TRBJ2-5; the D is unclear. The CDR3 loop spans 12 amino acids. Between the trimmed V and J ends, which lost 0 bases and 4 bases, there was a span of 3 bases. CDR1 ENHRY and CDR2 SYGVKD come from the germline V gene. The CDR3 DNA follows: TGTGCCATCAGTGAGTCGTTAGAGACCCAGTACTTC. Protein product: CAISESLETQYF.

This clonotype was picked up a small number of times. V is TRBV9 and J is TRBJ2-1; TRBD2 matches at 9 bases. Germline V CDR1 and CDR2: SGDLS, YYNGEE. J was trimmed by 7 bases and V by 0 bases; bases with no gene match: 5. This CDR3 contains 15 residues. The DNA for the CDR3 is TGTGCCAGCAGCGTAGCTGGACTAGCGTTGAATGAGCAGTTCTTC. This codes for CASSVAGLALNEQFF.

The chain joins TRBV7-9 to TRBJ2-1; D might be TRBD2 (6 bases). Germline V gives CDR1 SEHNR, CDR2 FQNEAQ (reference sequence). V lost 3 bases and J 8 bases, leaving 17 bases between the germline ends. The CDR3 runs 15 residues. CDR3 sequence reads: CASSFGDGSGYEQFF. The DNA of the CDR3 is TGTGCCAGCAGCTTCGGCGACGGGAGCGGGTATGAGCAGTTCTTC.

This clonotype was observed a few times. J is TRBJ2-4 and V is TRBV5-1, with TRBD2 as a possible D gene (7 bases). The CDR3 runs to 16 residues. The germline V gene encodes CDR1 SGHRS and CDR2 YFSETQ. The V gene lost 2 bases and the J gene lost 3 bases, with 15 bases spanning the gap. The CDR3 here is CASSFTTGRVKNIQYF. CDR3 sequence (DNA): TGCGCCAGCAGCTTCACCACAGGGAGGGTCAAAAACATTCAGTACTTC.

The genes are TRBV7-9 and TRBJ2-1; 13 nucleotides align to TRBD2. Germline V CDR1 and CDR2: SEHNR, FQNEAQ (reference sequence). V shed 5 bases and J 10 bases; nucleotides not matched to a gene: 5. CDR3 length: 14 residues. This CDR3 reads CASSILGLAGEQFF. The CDR3 region has the DNA TGTGCCAGCAGCATACTGGGACTAGCGGGAGAGCAGTTCTTC.

The chain couples TRBV2 to TRBJ1-4; the match to TRBD1 covers 7 bases. V was clipped by 5 bases and J by 4 bases; unmatched bases: 7. Germline assignment: CDR1 SNHLY and CDR2 FYNNEI. This CDR3 spans 15 amino acids. The CDR3 loop reads CASSPGDRRNEKLFF. The CDR3 DNA reads as TGTGCCAGCAGTCCGGGGGACAGACGTAATGAAAAACTGTTTTTT.

The rearrangement links TRBV19 to TRBJ2-1, with unresolved D. The CDR3 contains 15 residues. Germline CDR1 and CDR2: LNHDA and SQIVND (reference sequence). V lost 3 bases to trimming and J lost 2 bases, with 11 bases between them. CDR3 sequence: CASSIQAGPYNEQFF. CDR3 bases: TGTGCCAGTAGTATTCAGGCAGGACCCTACAATGAGCAGTTCTTC.

This clonotype was found a few times. The chain combines TRBV6-2 or TRBV6-3 with TRBJ2-7, with D possibly matching TRBD1 (6 bases). The germline V gene has CDR1 MNHEY and CDR2 SVGEGT. V dropped 7 bases and J dropped 4 bases, with 20 bases sitting between them. The CDR3 extends over 15 amino acids. The chain's CDR3 is CASTIHAGVPYEQYF. The CDR3 region has the DNA TGTGCCAGCACCATCCACGCAGGGGTCCCATACGAGCAGTACTTC.

The rearrangement uses TRBV5-1 and TRBJ2-6, with D unresolved. The CDR3 runs to 15 residues. In germline, CDR1 is SGHRS, CDR2 YFSETQ. With 0 bases removed from V and 5 bases from J, the gap between germline ends came to 9 bases. The CDR3 spells CASSLEPGWANVLTF. CDR3 DNA: TGCGCCAGCAGCTTGGAGCCGGGTTGGGCCAACGTCCTGACTTTC.

The J gene is TRBJ1-1, the V gene TRBV7-2; maybe TRBD1 (5 bases). The CDR3 contains 14 residues. The V end lost 7 bases, the J end lost 0 bases, and 12 bases lay between the germline ends. Germline V gene data show CDR1 as SGHTA and CDR2 as FQGNSA. The DNA of the CDR3 is TGTGCCAGCACACTTGTGGGGGTGAACACTGAAGCTTTCTTT. Protein product: CASTLVGVNTEAFF. Full variable domain (rest looked up from reference TRBV7-2 and TRBJ1-1): GAGVSQSPSNKVTEKGKDVELRCDPISGHTALYWYRQSLGQGLEFLIYFQGNSAPDKSGLPSDRFSAERTGGSVSTLTIQRTQQEDSAVYLCASTLVGVNTEAFFGQGTRLTVV.